One and the same sample provided the 24 T cell receptor beta chains below, sequenced in a study of read filtering for tumor transcriptome and immune sequencing (TCRdb year 2020). Sequencing was performed on an Illumina HiSeq 4000. The Immunoverse kit was used to build TCR libraries from about 430 ng RNA, with molecular barcoded adaptors covering alpha/delta and beta/gamma chains. The raw public data were reprocessed by TCRdb itself: fastp quality trimming at Q25, MiXCR clonotype calling, in-frame beta chains only. Here each entry gathers all rows of one CDR3 protein and keeps the most common genes and DNA. The sample table shows 90,000 to 95,000 distinct CDR3 sequences, and roughly 21% are seen once. The ten most abundant clones make up more than 9.5% of the sample. Sample: a population of CD138-negative cells sorted from bone marrow. Interpreted using the paper, the cell subset or site label stands for: bone marrow mononuclear cells depleted of CD138+ plasma/myeloma cells by negative magnetic selection. Receptors were obtained from a donor aged 40 or older with multiple myeloma.

This clonotype was observed at least ten times. The chain carries TRBV28 and TRBJ2-1; D assignment may be TRBD1 or TRBD2 (5 bases each). V was clipped by 5 bases and J by 0 bases, with 20 bases between them. The CDR3 contains 18 residues. Germline CDR1 MDHEN, CDR2 SYDVKM. CDR3 bases: TGTGCCAGCAGTCTAGGGACGCGTAAAGGTAACTCCTACAATGAGCAGTTCTTC. It codes for CASSLGTRKGNSYNEQFF.

This clonotype appeared many times. The chain combines TRBV6-5 with TRBJ2-1, with 12 bases that match TRBD1. Trimming took 0 bases from V and 7 from J; bases not matched to a gene: 4. The CDR3 has 16 amino acids. In germline, CDR1 is MNHEY, CDR2 SVGAGI. The CDR3 nucleotides are TGTGCCAGCAGTTACTCAGGGACAGGGGGCTATAATGAGCAGTTCTTC. Translating gives CASSYSGTGGYNEQFF.

V and J are TRBV2 and TRBJ2-3; 12 bases match TRBD2. This CDR3 spans 16 amino acids. Trimming removed 5 bases from V and 2 bases from J; junction bases left unmatched: 5. CDR1 is SNHLY, CDR2 FYNNEI, per germline. The CDR3 nucleotides are TGTGCCAGCAGTCGACTAGCGGGGGCCCACACAGATACGCAGTATTTT. It yields the protein CASSRLAGAHTDTQYF.

This clonotype was observed many times. DNA of the CDR3: TGCAGCGTTGATGGGCGGGCGAGCTCCTACAATGAGCAGTTCTTC. Protein product: CSVDGRASSYNEQFF. The chain combines TRBV29-1 with TRBJ2-1, with D perhaps matching TRBD2 (5 bases). Per germline, CDR1 SQVTM and CDR2 ANQGSEA. This CDR3 comprises 15 residues. Trimming took 3 bases from V and 0 from J, leaving 12 bases between them.

Ten or more counts support this clonotype. The chain carries TRBV18 and TRBJ2-6; D is unclear. Trimming stripped 4 bases from V and 4 bases from J, with 11 bases between. CDR3 size: 15 residues. CDR1 KGHSH and CDR2 LQKENI come from the germline V gene. CDR3 amino acids: CASSLQVSGANVLTF. As DNA, the CDR3 is TGTGCCAGCTCACTCCAGGTCTCGGGGGCCAACGTCCTGACTTTC.

This clonotype was seen a handful of times. The chain links TRBV9 to TRBJ2-2; D gene uncertain. The germline V gene has CDR1 SGDLS and CDR2 YYNGEE. This CDR3 is 15 amino acids long. Trimming removed 0 bases from V and 5 bases from J, with 11 bases in between. The CDR3 region has the DNA TGTGCCAGCAGCGTAGTCGAGGAGTGGACCGGGGAGCTGTTTTTT. It encodes CASSVVEEWTGELFF.

The rearrangement uses TRBV3-1 and TRBJ1-1; D not resolved. The CDR3 is 12 residues long. CDR1 and CDR2 from the germline V gene are LGHDT and YNNKEL (reference sequence). Trimming pared 0 bases from V and 11 bases from J, leaving 10 bases between. For the CDR3, the DNA is TGTGCCAGCAGCCAAGAGGGTTTGGGGGCTTTCTTT. Amino acids: CASSQEGLGAFF.

This clonotype was detected many times. The V gene is TRBV11-2, the J gene TRBJ2-2; 8 bases are a match to TRBD2. V gave up 7 bases and J gave up 1 base; unmatched junction bases: 5. CDR1 and CDR2 from the germline V gene are SGHAT and FQNNGV. The CDR3 totals 15 residues. CDR3 DNA sequence: TGTGCCAGCAACGTAGCGGGGATGAACACCGGGGAGCTGTTTTTT. Its protein product is CASNVAGMNTGELFF.

This clonotype was picked up many times. The J gene is TRBJ2-1, the V gene TRBV30, with 7 bases matching TRBD1. This CDR3 is 15 amino acids long. Looked up from germline, CDR1 is GTSNPN and CDR2 is SVGIG (reference sequence). J lost 5 bases, V lost 2 bases, and 9 bases had no gene match. CDR3 region: CAWSLDRAIHNEQFF. The CDR3 DNA reads as TGTGCCTGGAGTCTTGACAGGGCTATCCACAATGAGCAGTTCTTC.

This clonotype is labeled as medium-sized. This chain connects TRBV4-2 to TRBJ2-1, with D hard to call. V was trimmed by 4 bases and J by 0 bases, leaving 13 bases between them. The CDR3 contains 16 residues. Per the germline V gene, CDR1 is LGHNA and CDR2 is YNFKEQ. CDR3 in amino acids: CASSPRDWSSYNEQFF. In DNA form, the CDR3 reads TGTGCCAGCAGCCCTAGGGATTGGAGCTCCTACAATGAGCAGTTCTTC.

Concerning this clonotype itself: A much larger clone sits a single nucleotide away, making a read error possible. V gene TRBV18 combines with J gene TRBJ1-1; D gene ambiguous. The CDR3 has 13 amino acids. Trimming cost V 2 bases and J 6 bases, with 10 bases left between them. Germline lookup yields CDR1 KGHSH and CDR2 LQKENI. CDR3 DNA sequence: TGTGCCAGCTCACCAAACAGCTACGCTGAAGCTTTCTTT. This encodes CASSPNSYAEAFF.

This clonotype was detected ten times or more. The rearrangement joins TRBV28 to TRBJ2-4; weak D call: TRBD1 (6 bases). This CDR3 is 15 amino acids long. Germline lookup yields CDR1 MDHEN and CDR2 SYDVKM. V lost 5 bases, J lost 7 bases, and 18 bases lay in between. The CDR3 region has the DNA TGTGCCAGCAGTCGCAGACAGGCCGGCGTCAACATTCAGTACTTC. Encoded protein: CASSRRQAGVNIQYF.

The table lists this clonotype with a few counts. This sequence joins TRBV28 and TRBJ2-2, with TRBD2 identical over 9 bases. The CDR3 is made up of 17 amino acids. Per the germline V gene, CDR1 is MDHEN and CDR2 is SYDVKM. With 1 base clipped from V and 4 bases from J, the junction kept 7 bases outside the gene matches. CDR3 amino acids: CASSLFGVAGVTGELFF. Here the CDR3 DNA reads TGTGCCAGCAGTTTATTTGGAGTAGCGGGGGTCACCGGGGAGCTGTTTTTT. Complete variable domain (other parts from reference TRBV28 and TRBJ2-2): DVKVTQSSRYLVKRTGEKVFLECVQDMDHENMFWYRQDPGLGLRLIYFSYDVKMKEKGDIPEGYSVSREKKERFSLILESASTNQTSMYLCASSLFGVAGVTGELFFGEGSRLTVL.

This clonotype showed up just a few times. The CDR3 DNA reads TGTGCCAGCAGCTTAGCCGCTAGCAATCAGCCCCAGCATTTT. This encodes CASSLAASNQPQHF. The chain recombines TRBV7-6 with TRBJ1-5, with D unresolved. CDR1 is SGHVS, CDR2 FNYEAQ, per germline. The V end lost 0 bases, the J end lost 0 bases, and 3 bases lay between the germline ends. The CDR3 consists of 14 residues.

The chain recombines TRBV3-1 with TRBJ2-1, with D maybe TRBD1 (5 bases). There are 15 residues in the CDR3. Germline V gene lookup returns CDR1 LGHDT and CDR2 YNNKEL (reference sequence). V lost 2 bases, J lost 6 bases, and 14 bases lay in between. Written as DNA, the CDR3 is TGTGCCAGCAGCCAACAGGGTACGGGTTTCAATGAGCAGTTCTTC. Protein sequence: CASSQQGTGFNEQFF.

This chain's CDR3 is CSASSSGNTIYF. The CDR3 bases are TGCAGTGCTTCGAGCTCTGGAAACACCATATATTTT. The chain combines TRBV20-1 with TRBJ1-3; no clear D. Germline V gene lookup returns CDR1 DFQATT and CDR2 SNEGSKA (reference sequence). With 5 bases removed from V and 0 bases from J, the gap between germline ends came to 5 bases. The CDR3 consists of 12 residues.

Many counts were recorded for this clonotype. The V call is TRBV7-2, the J call TRBJ2-2; D is undetermined. Per the germline V gene, CDR1 is SGHTA and CDR2 is FQGNSA. CDR3 length: 14 residues. V lost 2 bases to trimming and J lost 3 bases, with 7 bases between them. The CDR3 DNA reads TGTGCCAGCAGCTTATGGGCTGACACCGGGGAGCTGTTTTTT. Its translation is CASSLWADTGELFF.

This clonotype was observed at least ten times. V and J are TRBV19 and TRBJ2-1; 10 bases fit TRBD1. Germline loops: CDR1 LNHDA, CDR2 SQIVND (reference sequence). This CDR3 is built from 14 residues. The V gene end was trimmed by 9 bases and the J gene end by 7 bases; junction bases not matched to a gene: 9. The CDR3 DNA follows: TGTGCCAGCAAATCCGACAGGGGGCTGAATGAGCAGTTCTTC. Translated: CASKSDRGLNEQFF.

A remark on this clonotype: A read error is possible here, since a much larger clone lies one base away. The rearrangement links TRBV12-3 or TRBV12-4 to TRBJ1-1, with D hard to call. V was clipped by 3 bases and J by 3 bases, with 8 bases between them. The CDR3 covers 13 residues. This chain's CDR3 is CASSLKEYTEAFF. As DNA, the CDR3 is TGTGCCAGCAGTTTGAAAGAGTACACTGAAGCTTTCTTT.

This CDR3 is CASSSVGILYEQYF. The CDR3 nucleotides are TGTGCCAGCAGCTCCGTAGGAATTCTCTACGAGCAGTACTTC. The chain has TRBV7-2 and TRBJ2-7; the D is unclear. The length of the CDR3 is 14 residues. Trimming stripped 4 bases from V and 3 bases from J, with 13 bases between. Germline values: CDR1 SGHTA, CDR2 FQGNSA.

In the case of this clonotype: A read error is the likely source, as a far larger clone sits one nucleotide away. This chain uses TRBV12-3 or TRBV12-4 with TRBJ2-1; D perhaps matches TRBD2 (6 bases). The CDR3 loop spans 16 amino acids. V lost 5 bases to trimming and J lost 2 bases, with 16 bases between them. In nucleotides, the CDR3 is TGTGCCAGCAGTGTAGAGCCGGGACTGCCCTACAATGAGCAGTTCTTC. Amino acids: CASSVEPGLPYNEQFF.

This clonotype was counted at least ten times. The J gene is TRBJ1-1, the V gene TRBV2; weak D call: TRBD1 (5 bases). Per the germline V gene, CDR1 is SNHLY and CDR2 is FYNNEI. The CDR3 is 14 amino acids. Trimming left V 2 bases short and J 14 bases short, with 21 bases between. The chain's CDR3 is CASSELGRGRGAFF. CDR3 nucleotide sequence: TGTGCCAGCAGTGAATTGGGGAGGGGACGGGGCGCATTCTTT. Full variable domain (remainder filled in from reference TRBV2 and TRBJ1-1): EPEVTQTPSHQVTQMGQEVILRCVPISNHLYFYWYRQILGQKVEFLVSFYNNEISEKSEIFDDQFSVERPDGSNFTLKIRSTKLEDSAMYFCASSELGRGRGAFFGQGTRLTVV.

This clonotype was counted a few times. The chain has TRBV12-3 or TRBV12-4 and TRBJ1-1, with 10 positions matching TRBD1. The CDR3 runs to 15 residues. Trimming at V came to 1 base and at J to 5 bases, leaving 4 bases not matched to a gene. The CDR3 nucleotides read TGTGCCAGCAGTTTAGGGGGGACAGGGGATACTGAAGCTTTCTTT. This translates into CASSLGGTGDTEAFF.

This clonotype showed up many times. The CDR3 sequence is CASRSGQGSNQPQHF. As DNA, the CDR3 is TGTGCCAGCAGGTCCGGACAGGGCAGCAATCAGCCCCAGCATTTT. The gene calls are TRBV6-6 and TRBJ1-5, with 8 bases aligning to TRBD1. Trimming at V came to 6 bases and at J to 1 base, leaving 5 bases not matched to a gene. Germline-derived CDR1 and CDR2 are MNHNY and SVGAGI (reference sequence). The CDR3 is 15 amino acids.